The following is a TCR beta chain sequence with its context. The CDR3 has 16 residues. Germline loops: CDR1 SGDLS, CDR2 YYNGEE. Trimming shortened V by 1 base and J by 4 bases, and 17 bases separated the two germline ends. The data stem from a study of blood T cell repertoires in COVID-19. Study summary: T cells, B-cell-depleted T cells, or PBMCs provided the cDNA or gDNA that served as material.

TCRdb's table, derived via immunoSEQ multiplex PCR, lists solely in-frame clones and lacks some. The sample yields about 260,000 clones, 80% to 90% seen once. Individuals aged about 18 to 89 years were recruited from 24 US areas. This receptor was identified in a man aged 25 to 45 with acute COVID-19. Sequenced input: PBMCs or T cells enriched from blood (not recorded which). This rearrangement joins TRBV9 to TRBJ1-1, with D hard to call. DNA of the CDR3: TGTGCCAGCAGCGTAATCCACGGAGAGATCGGCACTGAAGCTTTCTTT. This encodes CASSVIHGEIGTEAFF.